These T cell receptor beta chains were read from a single sample in a study of cytomegalovirus exposure and HLA in healthy donors. Some clones are missing from TCRdb's copy, which holds only in-frame ones; the method was immunoSEQ multiplex PCR. This sample has about 130,000 clones; about 80% occur once, and the top ten carry over 2%. The sample consisted of PBMCs. These receptors were obtained from a man in his thirties or forties in good health and CMV-seronegative. The CDR3 runs from the conserved cysteine through the conserved F or W. The D gene is left open where the match is weak. Expanded clones are given a class, and other clones once, few, many or no size at all.

J	D	length	V	size	CDR3	DNA
TRBJ1-5	NA	18	TRBV7-9	NA	CASSLETSVDRLNQPQHF	TGTGCCAGCAGCTTAGAGACATCAGTGGACAGATTGAATCAGCCCCAGCATTTT
TRBJ2-1	TRBD2	14	TRBV4-1	NA	CASSPGLDGREQFF	TGCGCCAGCAGTCCCGGACTAGATGGGCGTGAGCAGTTCTTC
TRBJ2-3	NA	15	TRBV6-5	NA	CASSPQAEGTDTQYF	TGTGCCAGCAGCCCCCAAGCGGAGGGCACAGATACGCAGTATTTT
TRBJ2-7	NA	17	TRBV15	NA	CATSGPPGRVVRHEQYF	TGTGCCACCAGCGGACCCCCGGGCAGGGTAGTTCGTCACGAGCAGTACTTC
TRBJ1-1	NA	17	TRBV4-2	NA	CASSQDLVGAGFTEAFF	TGTGCCAGCAGCCAAGATTTGGTGGGGGCAGGATTCACTGAAGCTTTCTTT
TRBJ2-7	NA	15	TRBV7-2	once	CASSLRGDNFYEQYF	TGTGCCAGCAGCTTACGTGGGGACAACTTCTACGAGCAGTACTTC
TRBJ2-3	NA	13	TRBV7-2	NA	CASSLQGQDTQYF	TGTGCCAGCAGCTTACAGGGGCAGGATACGCAGTATTTT
TRBJ1-4	NA	14	TRBV30	NA	CAWSEGVVGEKLFF	TGTGCCTGGAGCGAGGGGGTCGTAGGTGAAAAACTGTTTTTT
TRBJ1-1	NA	14	TRBV5-6	few	CASSAGLGNTEAFF	TGTGCCAGCAGCGCGGGACTGGGGAACACTGAAGCTTTCTTT
TRBJ1-5	NA	16	TRBV5-1	NA	CASSLGPLGESQPQHF	TGCGCCAGCAGCTTGGGTCCCCTCGGGGAGAGCCAGCCCCAGCATTTT
TRBJ2-7	NA	12	TRBV10-3	few	CAIRDSHYEQYF	TGTGCCATCAGGGACAGCCACTACGAGCAGTACTTC
TRBJ1-2	TRBD1	13	TRBV9	once	CASSVYRGHDYTF	TGTGCCAGCAGCGTATACAGGGGGCACGACTACACCTTC
TRBJ2-5	TRBD1	13	TRBV30	NA	CAWSQGAGETQYF	TGTGCCTGGAGTCAGGGGGCCGGAGAGACCCAGTACTTC
TRBJ2-7	TRBD1	15	TRBV7-9	NA	CASSPRQGVIYEQYF	TGTGCCAGCAGCCCCCGACAGGGGGTGATCTACGAGCAGTACTTC
TRBJ2-1	TRBD1	15	TRBV6-4	once	CASSDVGQVTDEQFF	TGTGCCAGCAGTGACGTAGGACAGGTGACCGATGAGCAGTTCTTC
TRBJ1-2	NA	14	TRBV7-8	NA	CASSLVGRVYGYTF	TGTGCCAGCAGCTTAGTTGGCAGGGTCTATGGCTACACCTTC
TRBJ2-7	TRBD2	16	TRBV6-5	NA	CASSYTLAGVPYEQYF	TGTGCCAGCAGTTACACCCTAGCGGGAGTTCCATACGAGCAGTACTTC
TRBJ1-3	NA	14	TRBV7-2	NA	CASSFTGSGNTIYF	TGTGCCAGCAGTTTCACAGGCTCTGGAAACACCATATATTTT
TRBJ1-1	TRBD1	14	TRBV5-1	few	CASRAGTGGTEAFF	TGCGCCAGCAGAGCCGGGACAGGGGGCACTGAAGCTTTCTTT
TRBJ1-5	NA	13	TRBV6-5	once	CASSSTGNQPQHF	TGTGCCAGCAGTTCAACGGGTAATCAGCCCCAGCATTTT
TRBJ2-1	NA	12	TRBV30	NA	CAFRPLSDEQFF	TGTGCCTTCCGCCCCCTTAGCGATGAGCAGTTCTTC
TRBJ1-4	TRBD1	14	TRBV19	NA	CASGQAATNEKLFF	TGTGCCAGCGGACAGGCGGCAACTAATGAAAAACTGTTTTTT
TRBJ1-1	TRBD1	17	TRBV19	NA	CASSSGTGRSVNTEAFF	TGTGCCAGTAGTTCCGGGACAGGGCGATCAGTGAACACTGAAGCTTTCTTT
TRBJ1-4	NA	18	TRBV7-6	NA	CASSLALSGVGTNEKLFF	TGTGCCAGCAGCTTAGCTTTATCGGGAGTGGGCACTAATGAAAAACTGTTTTTT
TRBJ2-7	NA	14	TRBV7-9	few	CASSLNSLADEQYF	TGTGCCAGCAGCTTAAATAGCCTAGCAGACGAGCAGTACTTC
TRBJ2-1	TRBD2	13	TRBV30	NA	CAWKLAAYNEQFF	TGTGCCTGGAAACTAGCGGCTTACAATGAGCAGTTCTTC
TRBJ2-7	NA	14	TRBV6-5	NA	CASSYEQGYGEQYF	TGTGCCAGCAGTTACGAACAGGGTTATGGCGAGCAGTACTTC
TRBJ1-6	NA	13	TRBV7-2	NA	CASSLFAGSPLHF	TGTGCCAGCAGCTTATTTGCAGGCTCACCCCTCCACTTT
TRBJ2-5	TRBD1	14	TRBV7-9	NA	CASSLGQGQETQYF	TGTGCCAGCAGCCTCGGACAGGGGCAGGAGACCCAGTACTTC
TRBJ1-2	NA	12	TRBV7-2	NA	CASSSSIHGYTF	TGTGCCAGCAGCTCTAGCATTCACGGCTACACCTTC
TRBJ2-1	NA	13	TRBV30	NA	CAWKVLDYNEQFF	TGTGCCTGGAAAGTACTAGATTACAATGAGCAGTTCTTC
TRBJ2-1	TRBD1	12	TRBV6-5	NA	CASGTGGYEQFF	TGTGCCAGTGGGACAGGAGGGTATGAGCAGTTCTTC
TRBJ2-1	TRBD2	15	TRBV9	NA	CASSLGTSVYNEQFF	TGTGCCAGCAGCCTGGGGACTAGTGTCTACAATGAGCAGTTCTTC
TRBJ2-3	NA	17	TRBV29-1	NA	CSVDPGQPIPCTDTQYF	TGCAGCGTTGACCCCGGACAGCCCATCCCCTGCACAGATACGCAGTATTTT
TRBJ2-3	NA	15	TRBV10-3	NA	CAISKGFWSEDTQYF	TGTGCCATCAGTAAGGGGTTCTGGAGTGAGGATACGCAGTATTTT
TRBJ1-1	NA	15	TRBV6-4	NA	CASSLREGYNTEAFF	TGTGCCAGCAGCTTACGAGAGGGATATAACACTGAAGCTTTCTTT
TRBJ1-4	NA	14	TRBV5-1	few	CASSLSTGSEKLFF	TGCGCCAGCAGCTTGTCTACAGGGAGTGAAAAACTGTTTTTT
TRBJ2-1	TRBD1	12	TRBV7-9	NA	CASSFTDREKFF	TGTGCCAGCAGCTTCACCGACAGGGAGAAGTTCTTC
TRBJ2-5	NA	16	TRBV28	NA	CASVGGDKLAQGTQYF	TGTGCCAGCGTCGGAGGTGACAAACTAGCCCAGGGGACCCAGTACTTC
TRBJ1-1	NA	14	TRBV28	NA	CASSFGQGYTEAFF	TGTGCCAGCAGTTTTGGCCAGGGGTACACTGAAGCTTTCTTT
TRBJ2-2	TRBD1	15	TRBV10-3	NA	CAIRETGERTGELFF	TGTGCCATCAGGGAGACAGGGGAGCGAACCGGGGAGCTGTTTTTT
TRBJ1-1	NA	13	TRBV7-8	NA	CASSFGRGTEAFF	TGTGCCAGCAGCTTTGGTAGGGGGACTGAAGCTTTCTTT
TRBJ1-5	NA	17	TRBV18	NA	CASSPKGGQDNNQPQHF	TGTGCCAGCTCGCCCAAAGGAGGGCAGGATAATAATCAGCCCCAGCATTTT
TRBJ2-2	TRBD2	14	TRBV27	NA	CASGGLAATGELFF	TGTGCCAGCGGGGGACTAGCGGCCACCGGGGAGCTGTTTTTT
TRBJ2-6	NA	17	TRBV25-1	NA	CASSEPQGVSGANVLTF	TGTGCCAGCAGTGAACCCCAGGGTGTATCTGGGGCCAACGTCCTGACTTTC
TRBJ2-7	TRBD1	11	TRBV10-3	NA	CAIRTGYEQYF	TGTGCCATCAGGACAGGGTACGAGCAGTACTTC
TRBJ2-1	NA	12	TRBV12-5	NA	CASGAGYNEQFF	TGTGCTAGTGGTGCAGGGTACAATGAGCAGTTCTTC
TRBJ2-1	TRBD2	13	TRBV6-1	NA	CATWGSGINEQFF	TGTGCCACCTGGGGTAGCGGGATCAATGAGCAGTTCTTC
TRBJ2-3	NA	15	TRBV7-2	NA	CASSLAGVYTDTQYF	TGTGCCAGCAGCTTAGCTGGAGTTTACACAGATACGCAGTATTTT
TRBJ1-1	TRBD1	13	TRBV27	NA	CASRGQATLEAFF	TGTGCCAGCCGAGGACAGGCCACGCTTGAAGCTTTCTTT
TRBJ1-4	TRBD1	19	TRBV28	NA	CASSLPRTGAEATNEKLFF	TGTGCCAGCAGTTTACCCCGGACAGGGGCCGAGGCAACTAATGAAAAACTGTTTTTT
TRBJ2-2	NA	13	TRBV30	NA	CASQMTNTGELFF	TGTGCCTCACAGATGACGAACACCGGGGAGCTGTTTTTT
TRBJ1-2	NA	14	TRBV5-4	NA	CASSLWAARVDYTF	TGTGCCAGCAGCTTGTGGGCGGCGCGGGTTGACTACACCTTC